The sequence of this T cell receptor (beta chain) was determined in a study of human thymus T cells. A remark on this clone: What it binds is not known.

Using immunoSEQ multiplex PCR, the repertoire was profiled, and TCRdb retains in-frame clones only, with some absent. The sample consists of 55,000 to 85,000 clones, about 95% of them appearing once. J was trimmed by 5 bases and V by 5 bases; bases with no gene match: 5. The CDR3 consists of 15 residues. Germline V gene data show CDR1 as LNHDA and CDR2 as SQIVND (reference sequence). The study used thymus tissue resected during corrective heart surgery. Healthy Finnish infants undergoing corrective surgery for congenital heart defects were the donors. Whole-study findings and limits: Use of V and J genes seemed skewed within the thymic and blood repertoires.

The chain is built from TRBV19 and TRBJ2-1; 11 nucleotides agree with TRBD2. Sample: thymus tissue. The TCR comes from a girl less than two years old with a congenital heart defect but otherwise immunologically healthy. The CDR3 DNA sequence: TGTGCCAGTAGTGTACGACTAGCGGGGCACAATGAGCAGTTCTTC. Translating gives CASSVRLAGHNEQFF.